This T cell receptor (beta chain) emerged from a study of resident and recirculating memory T cells in vitiligo. Across the study: Epidermis came from shave biopsies of lesional and nonlesional sites, plus PBMCs.

Worth noting for this clone: What it recognizes is unknown.

TCRdb keeps only in-frame clones here, not all; method: immunoSEQ multiplex PCR. The sample lists tens of thousands of clones, 80% to 95% occurring once. The study, taken as a whole, reports: No single dominant TCR clone appeared; lesion clonality varied. TCR sequences were not conserved across biopsy sites or patients.

Confetti depigmentation, marking active vitiligo, was absent in these patients. This TCR came from a male donor with vitiligo. The material sequenced was blood.

CDR3 sequence (DNA): TGTGCCAGTAGTCTATACAGACCCTCCACTGAAGCTTTCTTT. It encodes CASSLYRPSTEAFF. The chain is built from TRBV19 and TRBJ1-1; D is unresolved. The CDR3 is 14 residues long. V lost 5 bases and J lost 4, with 14 bases in between. The V gene's germline CDR1 is LNHDA and CDR2 SQIVND (reference sequence).